The present TCR beta chain was sequenced within a study of blood T cell repertoires in COVID-19. Study in general: Samples taken during acute and convalescent COVID-19 were collected in the United States, Italy and Spain.

Original processing methods: Amplification from reference gene primers served as the basis for estimated nucleated cell counts. TCRdb's copy holds only in-frame clones and misses some; the assay was immunoSEQ multiplex PCR. V and J calls and clone size are copied from that table; D and trimming were computed from the DNA. Of more than 200,000 clones detected, 65% to 90% appear once; the ten largest clones hold around 10%. Germline values: CDR1 SGHTS, CDR2 YDEGEE. The CDR3 extends over 14 amino acids. It was during active infection that Seattle patients were enrolled and then longitudinally followed. Sequencing was done on a sample of peripheral blood. The chain recombines TRBV5-8 with TRBJ2-1; perhaps TRBD1 as D (6 bases). The receptor's source is a man between 45 and 60 years old with COVID-19, enrolled during active disease. The CDR3 protein is CAFDGTTLYNEQFF. The CDR3 DNA reads TGTGCTTTTGACGGGACAACCCTATACAATGAGCAGTTCTTC.